This T cell receptor (beta chain) comes out of a study of shared clonotypes between healthy human individuals. When replicate PCRs were run on sorted subsets, they used about 220 ng DNA, some 33,000 T cell genomes. Here immunoSEQ multiplex PCR was the method, and the copy in TCRdb shows in-frame clones only, minus some. The sample comprises about 2 million clones, 85% to 95% of which are singletons, and around 1.2% rests with the top ten. Remarks on this clone: This same CDR3 is encoded by further DNA sequences in the sample.

As defined, naive CD8 cells were CD45RO-negative and positively selected for CCR7, with terminally differentiated effector memory CD45RA+ cells excluded. The V gene's germline CDR1 is GTSNPN and CDR2 SVGIG (reference sequence). There are 12 residues in the CDR3. V was shortened by 1 base and J by 3 bases, with 7 bases between the two germline ends. The TCR sequence derives from a man aged 18 to 30 in good health. The sequenced material came from naive CD8+ T cells sorted from blood. This chain connects TRBV30 to TRBJ2-7; no reliable D call. In nucleotides, the CDR3 is TGTGCCTGGAGTGATTCCATCTACGAGCAGTACTTC. This translates into CAWSDSIYEQYF.